The 7 T cell receptor beta chains in this list originate from one sample, sequenced in a study of CD8+ T cells in alopecia areata. Treatment in this sample: oral pan-JAK inhibitor, 5-10 mg twice daily. Extracted RNA was reverse transcribed, and the resulting cDNA served as sequencing template. TCRdb's copy holds only in-frame clones and misses some; the assay was immunoSEQ multiplex PCR. The sample has roughly 210,000 clones; 40% to 45% are singletons. Specimen: CD4+ T cells sorted from blood, collected at approximately week 37, from a patient treated with tofacitinib. These receptor sequences come from a human donor with alopecia areata.

This chain connects TRBV7-3 to TRBJ2-5; possible D gene TRBD2, 5 bases. This CDR3 spans 15 amino acids. V gave up 5 bases and J gave up 4 bases, with 17 bases separating them. Germline CDR1 is SGHTA and CDR2 is FQGTGA. This chain's CDR3 is CASSPSTDFGETQYF. CDR3 nucleotide sequence: TGTGCCAGCAGCCCATCAACGGACTTCGGAGAGACCCAGTACTTC.

The rearrangement uses TRBV29-1 and TRBJ2-7; weak D call: TRBD2 (6 bases). This CDR3 spans 14 amino acids. Germline V gives CDR1 SQVTM, CDR2 ANQGSEA. The CDR3, as DNA: TGCGCTGCCCGGGGGTCTACCTCAGGCTACGAGCAGTACTTC. Amino acids: CAARGSTSGYEQYF.

This chain links TRBV29-1 with TRBJ2-5; D perhaps matches TRBD1 (5 bases). Germline V gene sequence: CDR1 SQVTM, CDR2 ANQGSEA. With 4 bases removed from V and 4 bases from J, the gap between germline ends came to 19 bases. The CDR3 is made up of 15 amino acids. The CDR3 loop is CSVAGSRAFGETQYF. The DNA for the CDR3 is TGCAGCGTTGCTGGGTCCAGGGCGTTTGGAGAGACCCAGTACTTC.

By share, this clone ranks as medium-sized. CDR3 region: CASSHGTSGFTDTQYF. Written as DNA, the CDR3 is TGTGCCAGCAGCCATGGGACTAGCGGATTCACAGATACGCAGTATTTT. The J gene is TRBJ2-3, the V gene TRBV11-2, with 11 bases aligning to TRBD2. This CDR3 comprises 16 residues. Per germline, CDR1 SGHAT and CDR2 FQNNGV. The trim removed 5 bases at V and 2 bases at J, leaving 6 bases unmatched.

J is TRBJ2-7 and V is TRBV15, with 14 positions matching TRBD2. With 1 base clipped from V and 6 bases from J, the junction kept 5 bases outside the gene matches. The length of the CDR3 is 16 residues. CDR1 is LNHNV, CDR2 YYDKDF, per germline (reference sequence). CDR3 nucleotides: TGTGCCACCAGCAGAGGACTAGCGGGAGGGCTCGCCGAGCAGTACTTC. Protein product: CATSRGLAGGLAEQYF. Full variable domain (rest looked up from reference TRBV15 and TRBJ2-7): DAMVIQNPRYQVTQFGKPVTLSCSQTLNHNVMYWYQQKSSQAPKLLFHYYDKDFNNEADTPDNFQSRRPNTSFCFLDIRSPGLGDTAMYLCATSRGLAGGLAEQYFGPGTRLTVT.

J is TRBJ2-1 and V is TRBV30, with TRBD1 matching over 9 bases. CDR3 length equals 11 residues. The germline V gene has CDR1 GTSNPN and CDR2 SVGIG (reference sequence). V lost 8 bases, J lost 9 bases, and 5 bases stayed unmatched. The CDR3, as DNA: TGTGCCCAGACAGGGGGATTTGAGCAGTTCTTC. This gives the protein CAQTGGFEQFF.

This clone was seen a handful of times. CDR3 sequence reads: CASRGLQGTKNIQYF. CDR3 nucleotides: TGTGCCAGTAGGGGCCTCCAGGGGACCAAAAACATTCAGTACTTC. The chain links TRBV19 to TRBJ2-4, with D possibly matching TRBD1 (6 bases). The CDR3 loop spans 15 amino acids. Trimming cost V 6 bases and J 2 bases, with 14 bases left between them. Germline V CDR1 and CDR2: LNHDA, SQIVND (reference sequence).